This entry lists 25 T cell receptor beta chains sequenced from one sample in a study of B cell selection in AIRE deficiency (dated by TCRdb to between 2018 and 2021). For sorting, conventional CD4 T cells were defined as CD4+CD127+ cells. The library was generated by the immunoSEQ multiplex PCR assay. The table comes from immuneACCESS by way of TCRdb, which keeps in-frame sequences with V and J called. Part of the clones is missing from these tables; in studies checked, under half for an unresolved V gene and the rest for unknown reasons. In all, the sample holds around 20,000 clones, and about 96% of those were seen once. The ten most abundant clones make up less than 0.4% of the sample. Sample: conventional CD4+ T cells sorted from PBMCs. Receptor source: a human donor with AIRE deficiency.

V usage is TRBV10-3 and J usage is TRBJ2-5; TRBD2 aligns across 10 bases. The CDR3 covers 14 residues. V lost 6 bases, J lost 4 bases, and 5 bases stayed unmatched. Germline assignment: CDR1 ENHRY and CDR2 SYGVKD. CDR3 region: CAIRDLAGVETQYF. The CDR3 DNA reads as TGTGCCATCAGAGACCTAGCGGGGGTAGAGACCCAGTACTTC.

The chain recombines TRBV5-4 with TRBJ2-2; 8 bases are a match to TRBD2. The germline gives CDR1 SGHNT, CDR2 YYREEE (reference sequence). The CDR3 totals 15 residues. With 3 bases clipped from V and 2 bases from J, the junction kept 3 bases outside the gene matches. The DNA for the CDR3 is TGTGCCAGCAGCTCCGGGACTAGTAACACCGGGGAGCTGTTTTTT. It encodes CASSSGTSNTGELFF.

The V and J genes are TRBV28 and TRBJ2-7; 11 nucleotides agree with TRBD2. The CDR3 is made up of 15 amino acids. With V trimmed by 7 bases and J by 5 bases, 10 bases remained unmatched. Germline V gene lookup returns CDR1 MDHEN and CDR2 SYDVKM. The CDR3 nucleotides read TGTGCCAGCACTCTTAGCGGGAGGGCCGGGAACGAGCAGTACTTC. It codes for CASTLSGRAGNEQYF.

The genes are TRBV6-9 and TRBJ2-5; weak D call: TRBD2 (5 bases). Trimming removed 3 bases from V and 4 bases from J, with 12 bases in between. The CDR3 sequence is 14 residues long. Germline CDR1 is MNHGY and CDR2 is SVAAGI. CDR3 in DNA: TGTGCCAGCAGTTACTCGTCGGGGTTAGAGACCCAGTACTTC. Residues: CASSYSSGLETQYF.

V is TRBV6-5 and J is TRBJ1-4; 8 positions match TRBD1. With V trimmed by 0 bases and J by 6 bases, 3 bases remained unmatched. The germline CDR1 and CDR2 sequences are MNHEY and SVGAGI. The CDR3 consists of 15 residues. CDR3 nucleotides: TGTGCCAGCAGTTACTCATACAGGGGGGATGAAAAACTGTTTTTT. Translated, it gives CASSYSYRGDEKLFF.

In its sample, this clone was seen once. V is TRBV5-8 and J is TRBJ1-2; no reliable D call. Per the germline V gene, CDR1 is SGHTS and CDR2 is YDEGEE. V lost 2 bases and J lost 4, with 9 bases in between. The CDR3 is 13 amino acids. The CDR3 is CASSFFGSYGYTF. The CDR3, as DNA: TGTGCCAGCAGCTTTTTTGGCAGCTATGGCTACACCTTC. Full variable domain (remainder filled in from reference TRBV5-8 and TRBJ1-2): EAGVTQSPTHLIKTRGQQATLRCSPISGHTSVYWYQQALGLGLQFLLWYDEGEERNRGNFPPRFSGRQFPNYSSELNVNALELEDSALYLCASSFFGSYGYTFGSGTRLTVV.

The chain is built from TRBV4-3 and TRBJ1-3; 7 nucleotides agree with TRBD1. Germline V gene data show CDR1 as LGHNA and CDR2 as YSLEER. The trim removed 4 bases at V and 3 bases at J, leaving 3 bases unmatched. The CDR3 length is 14 residues. The CDR3 coding sequence is TGCGCCAGCAGCCGGGGGACAGTTGGAAACACCATATATTTT. Its translation is CASSRGTVGNTIYF.

The chain has TRBV7-2 and TRBJ2-7; D is undetermined. V shed 3 bases and J shed 4 bases, with 7 bases lying between them. Germline CDR1 is SGHTA and CDR2 is FQGNSA. The CDR3 consists of 12 residues. CDR3 sequence reads: CASSLAWYEQYF. The CDR3 bases are TGTGCCAGCAGCTTGGCTTGGTACGAGCAGTACTTC. The variable domain in full, completed from reference TRBV7-2 and TRBJ2-7, reads GAGVSQSPSNKVTEKGKDVELRCDPISGHTALYWYRQSLGQGLEFLIYFQGNSAPDKSGLPSDRFSAERTGGSVSTLTIQRTQQEDSAVYLCASSLAWYEQYFGPGTRLTVT.

The rearrangement links TRBV7-3 to TRBJ2-2; D might be TRBD2 (5 bases). The CDR3 has 14 residues. V lost 2 bases and J lost 3, with 7 bases in between. The V gene's germline CDR1 is SGHTA and CDR2 FQGTGA. CDR3: CASSLGLHTGELFF. CDR3 sequence (DNA): TGTGCCAGCAGCTTAGGACTGCACACCGGGGAGCTGTTTTTT.

Notes on this clone: Mismatch with germline at one junction end may stem from a read error. The rearrangement joins TRBV7-2 to TRBJ2-2; weak D call: TRBD1 (6 bases). The CDR3 runs 16 residues. Germline assignment: CDR1 SGHTA and CDR2 FQGNSA. The CDR3 protein is CANSLRTATNTGELFF. The CDR3 bases are TGTGCCAACAGCTTAAGGACAGCCACGAACACCGGGGAGCTGTTTTTT.

This chain uses TRBV6-6 with TRBJ1-1, with 7 bases matching TRBD1. Germline V gene sequence: CDR1 MNHNY, CDR2 SVGAGI (reference sequence). The CDR3 spans 12 residues. V lost 2 bases, J lost 11 bases, and 5 bases stayed unmatched. The CDR3 DNA reads TGTGCCAGCAGTTACCCGGGGACAGCGGCTTTCTTT. Translation: CASSYPGTAAFF.

This chain joins TRBV19 and TRBJ1-2, with D possibly being TRBD1 (5 bases). Germline loops: CDR1 LNHDA, CDR2 SQIVND (reference sequence). The CDR3 spans 17 residues. V lost 4 bases and J lost 0, with 18 bases in between. For the CDR3, the DNA is TGTGCCAGTAGTACCTACCCTACCGGGACTTCTAACTATGGCTACACCTTC. This sequence encodes CASSTYPTGTSNYGYTF.

This rearrangement joins TRBV11-2 to TRBJ1-1; D is perhaps TRBD1 (6 bases). Trimming cost V 5 bases and J 4 bases, with 14 bases left between them. This CDR3 is built from 14 residues. Germline-derived CDR1 and CDR2 are SGHAT and FQNNGV. The CDR3 DNA sequence: TGTGCCAGCAGCACCCACAGGGTAGGCACTGAAGCTTTCTTT. Amino acid sequence: CASSTHRVGTEAFF.

The genes are TRBV19 and TRBJ1-4; D not certain. V was cut by 1 base and J by 4 bases, with 7 bases left in between. CDR1 is LNHDA and CDR2 is SQIVND in the germline V gene (reference sequence). CDR3 size: 14 residues. The CDR3 DNA follows: TGTGCCAGTAGTATAGGACGGATTAATGAAAAACTGTTTTTT. Amino acids: CASSIGRINEKLFF.

V usage is TRBV30 and J usage is TRBJ2-5; D is uncertain. V shed 0 bases and J shed 3 bases, with 8 bases lying between them. The germline V gene has CDR1 GTSNPN and CDR2 SVGIG (reference sequence). The CDR3 covers 13 residues. Written as DNA, the CDR3 is TGTGCCTGGAGTGTAAGGTTTGAAGAGACCCAGTACTTC. Amino acids: CAWSVRFEETQYF.

The DNA of the CDR3 is TGTGCCAGCAGCCTGACAGGACTAGGTTGGGGCACTGAAGCTTTCTTT. Amino acid sequence: CASSLTGLGWGTEAFF. The V call is TRBV5-6, the J call TRBJ1-1; TRBD1 might be the D (6 bases). V was shortened by 4 bases and J by 4 bases, with 20 bases between the two germline ends. The CDR3 consists of 16 residues. Germline lookup yields CDR1 SGHDT and CDR2 YYEEEE.

The V call is TRBV19, the J call TRBJ1-4; 10 bases are a match to TRBD1. Germline values: CDR1 LNHDA, CDR2 SQIVND (reference sequence). The V segment lost 8 bases and the J segment 7 bases; nucleotides outside the gene matches: 7. CDR3 length: 14 amino acids. The CDR3 DNA follows: TGTGCCAGTCAAACCGGGACAGGGGCTGAAAAACTGTTTTTT. It specifies CASQTGTGAEKLFF.

This sequence joins TRBV6-5 and TRBJ2-7; 7 positions agree with TRBD1. V gave up 5 bases and J gave up 4 bases; unmatched junction bases: 11. CDR3 length: 15 residues. Germline CDR1 is MNHEY and CDR2 is SVGAGI. DNA for the CDR3: TGTGCCAGCAGTACCCTAGGACAGGCCTATTACGAGCAGTACTTC. Residues: CASSTLGQAYYEQYF.

CDR3 amino acids: CASSFHYEQYF. CDR3 bases: TGTGCCAGCAGCTTTCACTACGAGCAGTACTTC. V and J are TRBV11-3 and TRBJ2-7; no firm D call. The CDR3 is 11 amino acids. The V end was cut by 3 bases, the J end by 3 bases, with 3 bases between. The germline V gene has CDR1 SGHNT and CDR2 YENEEA.

The chain joins TRBV11-3 to TRBJ2-7; D uncertain. In germline, CDR1 is SGHNT, CDR2 YENEEA. The CDR3 loop spans 12 amino acids. Deletions cut 5 bases from V and 3 bases from J, with 8 bases between. The CDR3 DNA reads TGTGCCAGCAGCGTTAGTTTCTACGAGCAGTACTTC. It yields the protein CASSVSFYEQYF.

The chain links TRBV29-1 to TRBJ2-3; D is uncertain. The V gene lost 4 bases and the J gene lost 1 base, with 6 bases spanning the gap. The CDR3 covers 12 residues. Germline V gene data show CDR1 as SQVTM and CDR2 as ANQGSEA. CDR3 bases: TGCAGCGTTGGTCGGGGCACAGATACGCAGTATTTT. It encodes CSVGRGTDTQYF.

V usage is TRBV27 and J usage is TRBJ2-3; D unclear. The length of the CDR3 is 16 residues. Per germline, CDR1 MNHEY and CDR2 SMNVEV (reference sequence). The V end lost 1 base, the J end lost 4 bases, and 15 bases lay between the germline ends. CDR3 sequence (DNA): TGTGCCAGCAGTTTATTTCTGGGAACGAATGCAGATACGCAGTATTTT. It translates to CASSLFLGTNADTQYF.

This chain uses TRBV7-3 with TRBJ2-7; 14 nucleotides align to TRBD2. CDR3 size: 15 residues. Germline-derived CDR1 and CDR2 are SGHTA and FQGTGA. Trimming took 5 bases from V and 4 from J; bases not matched to a gene: 4. CDR3 sequence: CASSPGLAGVYEQYF. The DNA for the CDR3 is TGTGCCAGCAGCCCGGGACTAGCGGGGGTGTACGAGCAGTACTTC.

V usage is TRBV4-3 and J usage is TRBJ2-3; the match to TRBD1 covers 7 bases. The germline gives CDR1 LGHNA, CDR2 YSLEER. The CDR3 runs to 15 residues. Trimming cost V 4 bases and J 2 bases; bases outside gene matches: 6. This CDR3 is CASSPRTGATDTQYF. Written as DNA, the CDR3 is TGCGCCAGCAGCCCTCGGACAGGCGCCACAGATACGCAGTATTTT.

J is TRBJ2-6 and V is TRBV11-2; D is possibly TRBD1 (5 bases). V was clipped by 4 bases and J by 2 bases, with 9 bases between them. Germline V lookup: CDR1 SGHAT, CDR2 FQNNGV. The CDR3 spans 15 residues. The CDR3 region is CASSSWGTGANVLTF. For the CDR3, the DNA is TGTGCCAGCAGCTCGTGGGGCACTGGGGCCAACGTCCTGACTTTC.